This T cell receptor (beta chain) stems from a study of T cell changes during pregnancy in multiple sclerosis. Sequencing used immunoSEQ multiplex PCR; TCRdb keeps in-frame clones, though not all of them. The table lists tens of thousands of clones, approximately 89% of them singletons, with under 3% in the top ten. Per germline, CDR1 MGHRA and CDR2 YSYEKL. The CDR3 totals 16 residues. V trimming: 3 bases; J trimming: 6 bases; junction bases outside the gene matches: 10. The sequences come from peripheral blood, collected in the first trimester of pregnancy. The sequence was obtained from a female donor with multiple sclerosis, enrolled in a pregnancy study. The chain joins TRBV4-1 to TRBJ2-7; 11 bases map to TRBD2. This CDR3 reads CASSQEPGLAGLEQYF. The DNA for the CDR3 is TGCGCCAGCAGCCAGGAACCCGGACTAGCGGGCCTCGAGCAGTACTTC.